The TCR beta chain under discussion was sequenced for a study of T cells in Graves' hyperthyroidism and ophthalmopathy. The germline V gene encodes CDR1 SGHRS and CDR2 YFSETQ. The CDR3 extends over 16 amino acids. V trimming: 1 base; J trimming: 4 bases; junction bases outside the gene matches: 7. RNA transcripts served as the template for amplifying TCR beta CDR3 regions. Researchers ran a first-round RT-PCR on the TCR CDR3 using the HTBI primer set. TCRdb processed the multiplex PCR reads anew with MiXCR; each CDR3 protein has one entry. The sample carries fewer than 900,000 distinct CDR3 sequences, around 20% recorded once. This clonotype was seen only a few times.

The sequencing input was blood. V gene TRBV5-1 combines with J gene TRBJ2-1; TRBD2 matches 8 bases. The receptor was isolated from a woman aged 45-59 years with Graves' hyperthyroidism that later progressed to Graves' ophthalmopathy. The CDR3 protein is CASSLSPGGGYNEQFF. The CDR3 coding sequence is TGCGCCAGCAGCTTGTCTCCGGGGGGGGGGTACAATGAGCAGTTCTTC.